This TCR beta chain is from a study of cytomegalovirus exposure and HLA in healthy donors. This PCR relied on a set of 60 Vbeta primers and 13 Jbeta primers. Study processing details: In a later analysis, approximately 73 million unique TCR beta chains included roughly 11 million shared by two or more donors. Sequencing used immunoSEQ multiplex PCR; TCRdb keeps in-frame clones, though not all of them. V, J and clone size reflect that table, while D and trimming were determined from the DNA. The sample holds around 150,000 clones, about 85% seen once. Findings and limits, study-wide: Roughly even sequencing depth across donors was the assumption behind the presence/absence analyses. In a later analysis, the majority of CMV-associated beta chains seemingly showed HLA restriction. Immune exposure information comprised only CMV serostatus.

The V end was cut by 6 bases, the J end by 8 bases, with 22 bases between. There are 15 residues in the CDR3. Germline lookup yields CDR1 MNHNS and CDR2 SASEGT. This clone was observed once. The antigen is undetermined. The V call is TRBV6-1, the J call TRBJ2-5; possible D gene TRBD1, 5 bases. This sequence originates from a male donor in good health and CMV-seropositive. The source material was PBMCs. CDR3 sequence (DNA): TGTGCCAGCAGAGAACCGCGACAGCCAAGGTTCACCCAGTACTTC. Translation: CASREPRQPRFTQYF.